This is a list of T cell receptor beta chains from one sample in a study of OX40 agonist ivuxolimab in advanced cancers. Clones were sequenced by immunoSEQ multiplex PCR, and TCRdb holds only the in-frame ones, with some missing. The sample yields 70,000 to 95,000 clones, roughly 91% seen once. Here the sequenced sample was CD4+ or CD8+ T cells sorted from blood, taken in a trial of the OX40 agonist ivuxolimab. Receptors were obtained from an adult with an advanced solid tumor such as melanoma, head and neck, liver or kidney cancer. CDR3s include the opening cysteine and the closing phenylalanine or tryptophan. A D gene is named only where the DNA matches it firmly. Not every row has a clone size; where given, it reads once, few, many or a size class.

.,TRBV7-2,.,TRBJ2-3,CASSLEGLIRTDTQYF,TGTGCCAGCAGCTTAGAGGGACTTATTCGCACAGATACGCAGTATTTT
.,TRBV28,.,TRBJ2-3,CASNPRYHTDTQYF,TGTGCCAGCAACCCGAGGTACCACACAGATACGCAGTATTTT
.,TRBV28,.,TRBJ1-2,CASSLYPQVYGYTF,TGTGCCAGCAGTTTATACCCTCAGGTCTATGGCTACACCTTC
.,TRBV7-9,.,TRBJ1-1,CASTQGGVAFF,TGTGCCAGCACACAAGGGGGTGTTGCTTTCTTT
once,TRBV15,TRBD2,TRBJ2-2,CATSEVGGYTGELFF,TGTGCCACCAGCGAGGTGGGAGGGTACACCGGGGAGCTGTTTTTT
.,TRBV19,.,TRBJ2-6,CASSAAETSGANVLTF,TGTGCCAGTAGTGCGGCAGAAACCTCTGGGGCCAACGTCCTGACTTTC
.,TRBV29-1,TRBD2,TRBJ2-3,CSVESSGGGHTDTQYF,TGCAGCGTTGAGTCTAGCGGGGGGGGTCACACAGATACGCAGTATTTT
.,TRBV19,TRBD1,TRBJ1-6,CASSILDRGNSPLHF,TGTGCCAGTAGTATTCTGGACAGGGGTAATTCACCCCTCCACTTT
.,TRBV6-5,.,TRBJ2-7,CASRAQGGPYEQYF,TGTGCCAGCAGGGCACAGGGAGGCCCCTACGAGCAGTACTTC
few,TRBV28,TRBD1,TRBJ1-5,CASSSPGTDNQPQHF,TGTGCCAGCAGTTCCCCCGGGACAGACAATCAGCCCCAGCATTTT
.,TRBV5-5,.,TRBJ1-3,CASSLWASRGNTIYF,TGTGCCAGCAGCTTGTGGGCCTCGAGGGGAAACACCATATATTTT
.,TRBV5-1,.,TRBJ1-3,CASSLAGGSGSGNTIYF,TGCGCCAGCAGCTTGGCCGGGGGAAGCGGATCTGGAAACACCATATATTTT
.,TRBV10-3,.,TRBJ1-3,CAISGGLLSGNTIYF,TGTGCCATCAGTGGGGGGCTACTCTCTGGAAACACCATATATTTT
.,TRBV4-3,.,TRBJ2-7,CASSLGNSKAEQYF,TGCGCCAGCAGCCTTGGGAACTCCAAGGCCGAGCAGTACTTC
.,TRBV28,TRBD2,TRBJ2-7,CASSLGTSGRKEQYF,TGTGCCAGCAGTCTCGGGACTAGCGGGAGGAAGGAGCAGTACTTC
.,TRBV5-1,TRBD1,TRBJ1-4,CASSLAQGGREKLFF,TGCGCCAGCAGCTTGGCACAGGGGGGCCGCGAAAAACTGTTTTTT
.,TRBV6-5,.,TRBJ2-2,CASSQSGSNTGELFF,TGTGCCAGCAGTCAGAGCGGGTCGAACACCGGGGAGCTGTTTTTT
.,TRBV6-6,.,TRBJ2-2,CASEGAGELFF,TGTGCCAGCGAGGGGGCCGGGGAGCTGTTTTTT
.,TRBV9,.,TRBJ2-2,CASSGTVNTGELFF,TGTGCCAGCTCGGGAACAGTGAACACCGGGGAGCTGTTTTTT
.,TRBV11-2,.,TRBJ1-1,CASSPGPRSTEAFF,TGTGCCAGCAGCCCGGGGCCAAGGAGCACTGAAGCTTTCTTT
.,TRBV10-3,.,TRBJ2-1,CAISESLGGAEQFF,TGTGCCATCAGTGAGTCCCTCGGGGGAGCTGAGCAGTTCTTC
.,TRBV6-6,.,TRBJ1-1,CASSQYMTEAFF,TGTGCCAGCAGTCAATACATGACTGAAGCTTTCTTT
.,TRBV5-1,TRBD2,TRBJ2-7,CASSLGDYPWSTYEQYF,TGCGCCAGCAGCTTGGGGGACTACCCCTGGTCAACCTACGAGCAGTACTTC
.,TRBV11-2,.,TRBJ2-7,CASSLGGNREYEQYF,TGTGCCAGCAGCTTAGGGGGCAACAGGGAGTACGAGCAGTACTTC
.,TRBV7-8,.,TRBJ2-5,CASSLGGSRETQYF,TGTGCCAGCAGCTTAGGAGGGAGCCGGGAGACCCAGTACTTC
.,TRBV2,TRBD2,TRBJ2-1,CASSSSLAEYGEQFF,TGTGCCAGCAGCTCCAGCCTAGCGGAATATGGTGAGCAGTTCTTC
.,TRBV18,.,TRBJ2-5,CASSARTQETQYF,TGTGCCAGCTCCGCCCGCACCCAAGAGACCCAGTACTTC
.,TRBV4-1,TRBD2,TRBJ2-7,CASSQDPGLAGAAYEQYF,TGCGCCAGCAGCCAAGACCCGGGACTAGCGGGAGCCGCCTACGAGCAGTACTTC
once,TRBV5-1,TRBD1,TRBJ1-5,CASSSGQDNQPQHF,TGCGCCAGCAGCTCCGGACAGGACAATCAGCCCCAGCATTTT
.,TRBV5-1,TRBD1,TRBJ1-2,CASSASGQGGYGYTF,TGCGCCAGCAGCGCTAGCGGACAGGGAGGCTATGGCTACACCTTC
.,TRBV18,.,TRBJ1-1,CASSPLDSATEAFF,TGTGCCAGCTCACCACTCGACAGTGCCACTGAAGCTTTCTTT
.,TRBV7-2,TRBD2,TRBJ2-3,CASSYGGTSGVVF,TGTGCCAGCAGCTACGGTGGGACTAGCGGGGTCGTTTTT
.,TRBV7-2,.,TRBJ2-1,CASSTNRYDSYNEQFF,TGTGCCAGCAGCACTAACAGGTACGACTCCTACAATGAGCAGTTCTTC
once,TRBV4-1,.,TRBJ2-5,CASSQSGGDWETQYF,TGCGCCAGCAGTCAAAGCGGCGGGGATTGGGAGACCCAGTACTTC
.,TRBV19,TRBD1,TRBJ2-1,CASSRQGTYNEQFF,TGTGCCAGTAGTAGACAGGGAACCTACAATGAGCAGTTCTTC
.,TRBV6-1,.,TRBJ1-2,CASSSGDYGYTF,TGTGCCAGCAGTTCAGGGGACTATGGCTACACCTTC
.,TRBV7-6,.,TRBJ2-2,CASSSTNLPGELFF,TGTGCCAGCAGCTCTACAAATCTTCCCGGGGAGCTGTTTTTT
.,TRBV28,.,TRBJ2-7,CASSLGAYEQYF,TGTGCCAGCAGTCTCGGGGCCTACGAGCAGTACTTC
.,TRBV9,TRBD1,TRBJ1-1,CASSVEQGVYTEAFF,TGTGCCAGCAGCGTAGAACAGGGGGTGTATACTGAAGCTTTCTTT
.,TRBV27,.,TRBJ1-2,CASRPSDNYGYTF,TGTGCCAGCAGGCCCTCGGATAACTATGGCTACACCTTC
.,TRBV9,TRBD1,TRBJ1-5,CASSATGFRNQPQHF,TGTGCCAGCAGCGCGACAGGGTTTCGCAATCAGCCCCAGCATTTT
.,TRBV7-3,.,TRBJ1-4,CASSLRAATTNEKLFF,TGTGCCAGCAGCTTAAGGGCAGCAACAACTAATGAAAAACTGTTTTTT
.,TRBV9,.,TRBJ2-7,CASSVDPDSYEQYF,TGTGCCAGCAGCGTAGACCCGGACTCCTACGAGCAGTACTTC
.,TRBV6-6,TRBD1,TRBJ2-7,CASSYQTGDYEQYF,TGTGCCAGCAGTTACCAGACAGGGGACTACGAGCAGTACTTC